These 12 T cell receptor beta chains were sequenced from one sample in a study of OX40 agonist ivuxolimab in advanced cancers. TCRdb's table, derived via immunoSEQ multiplex PCR, lists solely in-frame clones and lacks some. This sample has 36,000 or so clones, with roughly 80% found just once. The sample in question was CD4+ or CD8+ T cells sorted from blood, obtained in a trial of the OX40 agonist ivuxolimab. Receptor source: an adult with an advanced solid tumor such as melanoma, head and neck, liver or kidney cancer.

V is TRBV6-6 and J is TRBJ2-7; TRBD1 matches 10 bases. V shed 10 bases, J shed 4 bases, and the junction held 7 bases outside the gene matches. CDR1 MNHNY and CDR2 SVGAGI come from the germline V gene (reference sequence). This CDR3 comprises 13 residues. The CDR3 region is CATRQGAAYEQYF. CDR3 nucleotide sequence: TGTGCCACCAGACAGGGGGCTGCTTACGAGCAGTACTTC.

This clone was counted only a few times. This sequence joins TRBV9 and TRBJ1-2, with D perhaps TRBD1 (5 bases). The CDR3 contains 15 residues. Germline assignment: CDR1 SGDLS and CDR2 YYNGEE. V gave up 0 bases and J gave up 4 bases, with 13 bases separating them. The CDR3: CASSVAQGSFYGYTF. The CDR3 coding sequence is TGTGCCAGCAGCGTAGCCCAGGGTTCCTTCTATGGCTACACCTTC. Looking up the rest from reference TRBV9 and TRBJ1-2 gives the full variable domain: DSGVTQTPKHLITATGQRVTLRCSPRSGDLSVYWYQQSLDQGLQFLIQYYNGEERAKGNILERFSAQQFPDLHSELNLSSLELGDSALYFCASSVAQGSFYGYTFGSGTRLTVV.

The chain is built from TRBV5-6 and TRBJ2-5, with D maybe TRBD2 (6 bases). This CDR3 region has 14 residues. CDR1 is SGHDT and CDR2 is YYEEEE in the germline V gene. V shed 2 bases and J shed 5 bases, with 13 bases lying between them. The CDR3 nucleotides read TGTGCCAGCAGCTTATTAGGGGAGGCGGAGACCCAGTACTTC. Protein sequence: CASSLLGEAETQYF.

The CDR3 sequence: CASSEGPKLFF. Here the CDR3 DNA reads TGTGCCAGCAGTGAAGGTCCCAAACTGTTTTTT. The genes are TRBV25-1 and TRBJ1-4; D ambiguous. The CDR3 is 11 residues long. From germline, CDR1 is MGHDK and CDR2 SYGVNS. Trimming cost V 2 bases and J 11 bases, with 6 bases left between them.

J is TRBJ2-7 and V is TRBV27; the D gene is possibly TRBD1 (5 bases). The germline V gene encodes CDR1 MNHEY and CDR2 SMNVEV (reference sequence). This CDR3 spans 13 amino acids. Trimming removed 3 bases from V and 1 base from J, with 7 bases in between. CDR3 amino acids: CASSLPGSYEQYF. DNA for the CDR3: TGTGCCAGCAGTTTGCCAGGGTCCTACGAGCAGTACTTC.

The V and J genes are TRBV7-2 and TRBJ2-7, with 14 bases that match TRBD2. Trimming removed 1 base from V and 7 bases from J; junction bases left unmatched: 0. Germline-derived CDR1 and CDR2 are SGHTA and FQGNSA. The CDR3 length is 14 residues. CDR3 bases: TGTGCCAGCAGCTTAGGACTAGCGGGGGGGGAGCAGTACTTC. Amino acid sequence: CASSLGLAGGEQYF.

This sequence joins TRBV19 and TRBJ1-1, with D tentatively TRBD1 (6 bases). The V gene's germline CDR1 is LNHDA and CDR2 SQIVND (reference sequence). The CDR3 runs 13 residues. V shed 5 bases and J shed 6 bases, with 13 bases lying between them. CDR3 amino acids: CASSSFGGSEAFF. CDR3 nucleotides: TGTGCCAGTAGTTCTTTCGGGGGCTCTGAAGCTTTCTTT.

The CDR3 protein is CASSQGEDTEAFF. In DNA form, the CDR3 reads TGTGCCAGCTCACAGGGCGAGGACACTGAAGCTTTCTTT. This chain connects TRBV18 to TRBJ1-1, with unresolved D. V was pared by 4 bases and J by 3 bases, with 9 bases between. Germline V gene lookup returns CDR1 KGHSH and CDR2 LQKENI. The CDR3 is 13 residues long.

The chain is built from TRBV10-3 and TRBJ2-3; 10 bases align to TRBD2. Losses at the gene ends were 7 bases for V and 4 bases for J; bases not matched to a gene: 14. Germline V CDR1 and CDR2: ENHRY, SYGVKD. There are 17 residues in the CDR3. CDR3 loop: CAIKDREASGSADTQYF. In DNA form, the CDR3 reads TGTGCCATCAAGGATAGGGAGGCTAGCGGGAGCGCAGATACGCAGTATTTT.

This clone was counted only a few times. CDR3 loop: CASSFSVSNQPQHF. The CDR3 DNA sequence: TGTGCCAGCAGTTTTTCCGTTAGCAATCAGCCCCAGCATTTT. V and J are TRBV28 and TRBJ1-5; no clear D. The CDR3 spans 14 residues. Germline V gene lookup returns CDR1 MDHEN and CDR2 SYDVKM. Trimming cost V 3 bases and J 0 bases, with 6 bases left between them.

CDR3 in amino acids: CASTIPRGHGGELFF. CDR3 in DNA: TGTGCCAGCACCATCCCCAGGGGGCATGGCGGGGAGCTGTTTTTT. V usage is TRBV7-9 and J usage is TRBJ2-2; 8 bases match TRBD1. The CDR3 is 15 amino acids. From germline, CDR1 is SEHNR and CDR2 FQNEAQ (reference sequence). Trimming at V came to 7 bases and at J to 7 bases, leaving 11 bases not matched to a gene.

There are a few counts of this clone. The V gene is TRBV28, the J gene TRBJ2-2; D perhaps matches TRBD1 (7 bases). The germline CDR1 and CDR2 sequences are MDHEN and SYDVKM. This CDR3 is 15 amino acids long. Deletions cut 7 bases from V and 6 bases from J, with 18 bases between. DNA of the CDR3: TGTGCCAGCACCCCTATCAGGGGGGCAGCCGGGGAGCTGTTTTTT. Protein sequence: CASTPIRGAAGELFF.